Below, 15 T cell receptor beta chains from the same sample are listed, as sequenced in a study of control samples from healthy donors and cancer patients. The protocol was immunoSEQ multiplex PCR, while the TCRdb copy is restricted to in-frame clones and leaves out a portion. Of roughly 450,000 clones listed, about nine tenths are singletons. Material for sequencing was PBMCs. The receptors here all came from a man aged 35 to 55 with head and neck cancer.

The chain's CDR3 is CASSSDFTGTGGTDTQYF. The DNA of the CDR3 is TGCGCCAGCAGCTCTGATTTCACCGGGACAGGGGGCACAGATACGCAGTATTTT. V and J are TRBV5-1 and TRBJ2-3, with 10 bases fitting TRBD1. Germline CDR1 reads SGHRS; CDR2 reads YFSETQ. This CDR3 has 18 residues. Germline trimming cut 3 bases from V and 1 base from J; bases unmatched to any gene: 11.

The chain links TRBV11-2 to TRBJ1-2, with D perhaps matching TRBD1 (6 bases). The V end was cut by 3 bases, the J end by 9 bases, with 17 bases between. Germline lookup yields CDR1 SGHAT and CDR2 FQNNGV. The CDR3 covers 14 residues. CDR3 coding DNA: TGTGCCAGCAGCTTTGGCAGACAGGCTGTTAGCTACACCTTC. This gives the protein CASSFGRQAVSYTF.

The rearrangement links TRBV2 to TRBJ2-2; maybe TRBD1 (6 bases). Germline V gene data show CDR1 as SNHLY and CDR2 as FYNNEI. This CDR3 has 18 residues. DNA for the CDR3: TGTGCTACCCTGAGCCCCAACCTAGACAGGACGGGCACCGGGGAGCTGTTTTTT. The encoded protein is CATLSPNLDRTGTGELFF. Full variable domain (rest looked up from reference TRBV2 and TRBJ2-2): EPEVTQTPSHQVTQMGQEVILRCVPISNHLYFYWYRQILGQKVEFLVSFYNNEISEKSEIFDDQFSVERPDGSNFTLKIRSTKLEDSAMYFCATLSPNLDRTGTGELFFGEGSRLTVL.

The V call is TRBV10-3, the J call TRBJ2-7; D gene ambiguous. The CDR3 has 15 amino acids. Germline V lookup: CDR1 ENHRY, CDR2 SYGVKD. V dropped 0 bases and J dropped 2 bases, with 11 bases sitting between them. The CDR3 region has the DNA TGTGCCATCAGTGAGTCGACGGGTCACCCCTACGAGCAGTACTTC. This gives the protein CAISESTGHPYEQYF.

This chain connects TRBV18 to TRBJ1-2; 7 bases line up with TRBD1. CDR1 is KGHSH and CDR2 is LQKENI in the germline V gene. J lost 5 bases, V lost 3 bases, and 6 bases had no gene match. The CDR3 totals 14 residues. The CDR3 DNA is TGTGCCAGCTCACCCCGGGACAGCGATTATGGCTACACCTTC. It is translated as CASSPRDSDYGYTF.

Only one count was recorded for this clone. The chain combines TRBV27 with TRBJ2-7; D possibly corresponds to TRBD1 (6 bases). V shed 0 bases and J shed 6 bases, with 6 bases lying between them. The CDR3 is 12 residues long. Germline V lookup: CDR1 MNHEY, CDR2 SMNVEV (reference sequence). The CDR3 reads CASSLSGAEQYF. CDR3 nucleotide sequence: TGTGCCAGCAGTTTATCGGGGGCCGAGCAGTACTTC.

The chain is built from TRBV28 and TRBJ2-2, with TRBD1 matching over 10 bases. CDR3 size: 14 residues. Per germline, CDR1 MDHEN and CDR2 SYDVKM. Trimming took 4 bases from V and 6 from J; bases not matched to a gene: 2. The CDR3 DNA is TGTGCCAGCAGTTCCGGGACAGGGGCCGGGGAGCTGTTTTTT. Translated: CASSSGTGAGELFF.

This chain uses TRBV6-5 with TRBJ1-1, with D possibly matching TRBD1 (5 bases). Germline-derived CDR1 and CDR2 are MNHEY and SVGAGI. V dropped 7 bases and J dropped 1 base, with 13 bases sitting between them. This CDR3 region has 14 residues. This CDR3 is CASILDSKNTEAFF. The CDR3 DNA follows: TGTGCCAGCATCCTAGACAGTAAGAACACTGAAGCTTTCTTT.

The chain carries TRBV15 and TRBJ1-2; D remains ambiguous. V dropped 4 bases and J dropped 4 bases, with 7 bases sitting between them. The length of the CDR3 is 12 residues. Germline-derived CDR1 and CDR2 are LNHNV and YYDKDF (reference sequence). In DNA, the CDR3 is TGTGCCACCAGCAAGACAAGCTATGGCTACACCTTC. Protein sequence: CATSKTSYGYTF.

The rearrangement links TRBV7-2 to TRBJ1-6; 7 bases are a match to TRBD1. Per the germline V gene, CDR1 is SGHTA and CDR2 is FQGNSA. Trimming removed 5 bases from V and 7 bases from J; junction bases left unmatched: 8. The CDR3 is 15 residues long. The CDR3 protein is CASSPATGTNSPLHF. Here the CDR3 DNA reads TGTGCCAGCAGCCCCGCGACAGGGACGAATTCACCCCTCCACTTT.

In DNA form, the CDR3 reads TGTGCCAGCAGCTTTCTAACAGAGGGATATGAGCAGTTCTTC. The encoded protein is CASSFLTEGYEQFF. The chain links TRBV11-2 to TRBJ2-1; maybe TRBD2 (5 bases). Trimming removed 3 bases from V and 8 bases from J, with 14 bases in between. CDR1 is SGHAT, CDR2 FQNNGV, per germline. CDR3 length: 14 amino acids.

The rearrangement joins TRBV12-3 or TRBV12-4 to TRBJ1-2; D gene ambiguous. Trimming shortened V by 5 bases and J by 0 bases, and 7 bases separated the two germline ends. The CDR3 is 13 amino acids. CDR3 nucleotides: TGTGCCAGCAGTCCAGACGCTAACTATGGCTACACCTTC. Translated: CASSPDANYGYTF.

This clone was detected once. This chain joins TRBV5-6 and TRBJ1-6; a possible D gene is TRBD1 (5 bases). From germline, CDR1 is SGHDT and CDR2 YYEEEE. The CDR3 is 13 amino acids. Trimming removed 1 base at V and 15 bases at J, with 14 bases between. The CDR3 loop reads CASSLTGGELLHF. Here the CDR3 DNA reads TGTGCCAGCAGCTTGACTGGGGGGGAACTCCTCCACTTT.

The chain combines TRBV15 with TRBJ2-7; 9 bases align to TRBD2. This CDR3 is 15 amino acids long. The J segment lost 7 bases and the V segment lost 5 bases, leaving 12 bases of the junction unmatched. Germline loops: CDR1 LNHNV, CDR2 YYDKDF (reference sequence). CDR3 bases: TGTGCCACCAGCTACCGGCTAGCGGGATCGCGGGAGCAGTACTTC. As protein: CATSYRLAGSREQYF.

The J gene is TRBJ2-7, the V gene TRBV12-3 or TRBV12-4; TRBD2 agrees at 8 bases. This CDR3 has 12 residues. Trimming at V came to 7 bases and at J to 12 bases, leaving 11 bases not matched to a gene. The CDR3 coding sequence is TGTGCCAGCACAGCTCTGCGGGAGGAGGTGTACTTC. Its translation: CASTALREEVYF.